The 29 T cell receptor beta chains in this list originate from one sample, sequenced in a study of shared clonotypes between healthy human individuals (dated by TCRdb to 2018 to 2021). The library was produced with the immunoSEQ multiplex PCR assay. What TCRdb holds here is the immuneACCESS table cut down to in-frame rearrangements. Part of the clones is not present; checked against another copy, under half of the missing clones reflect an unresolved V gene, and the others are unexplained. The sample table lists 2 million to 2.5 million clones, nearly 97% of them with a count of one. The ten largest clonotypes hold roughly 0.13% of the sample. Sequenced material: naive CD4+ T cells sorted from blood. The cell subset or site tag for this specimen amounts to: CD45RA+ positively selected. These receptors were collected from a man aged 18 to 30 in good health.

The chain has TRBV28 and TRBJ2-5; no definite D call. In germline, CDR1 is MDHEN, CDR2 SYDVKM. This CDR3 has 13 residues. Trimming shortened V by 5 bases and J by 5 bases, and 12 bases separated the two germline ends. The CDR3 nucleotides read TGTGCCAGCAGTCGAAGGGTATCGGAGACCCAGTACTTC. It yields the protein CASSRRVSETQYF. The entire variable domain, with the rest obtained from reference TRBV28 and TRBJ2-5, is as follows: DVKVTQSSRYLVKRTGEKVFLECVQDMDHENMFWYRQDPGLGLRLIYFSYDVKMKEKGDIPEGYSVSREKKERFSLILESASTNQTSMYLCASSRRVSETQYFGPGTRLLVL.

The genes are TRBV7-2 and TRBJ1-4, with D hard to call. Germline lookup yields CDR1 SGHTA and CDR2 FQGNSA. The CDR3 is made up of 15 amino acids. V was trimmed by 3 bases and J by 3 bases, leaving 11 bases between them. CDR3 sequence (DNA): TGTGCCAGCAGCTTCGGAGGGAACCCTAATGAAAAACTGTTTTTT. Translation gives CASSFGGNPNEKLFF.

The chain joins TRBV21-1 to TRBJ1-2; TRBD1, the table's D call, lacks a check against the DNA. TRBV21-1 counts as a pseudogene. The CDR3 extends over 14 amino acids. CDR3 coding DNA: TGTGCCAGCAGCACTGACAGGGGCGGCTATGGCTACACCTTC. Translating it yields CASSTDRGGYGYTF.

The V gene is TRBV28, the J gene TRBJ1-1; unclear D gene. The CDR3 spans 15 residues. Trimming removed 2 bases from V and 5 bases from J, with 15 bases in between. CDR1 MDHEN and CDR2 SYDVKM come from the germline V gene. The CDR3 sequence: CASSLLFSGRTEAFF. In DNA form, the CDR3 reads TGTGCCAGCAGTTTACTCTTTAGTGGCCGAACTGAAGCTTTCTTT.

The chain employs TRBV18 and TRBJ2-7, with D tentatively TRBD1 (6 bases). The CDR3 contains 13 residues. The V gene lost 3 bases and the J gene lost 7 bases, with 13 bases spanning the gap. Germline CDR1 and CDR2: KGHSH and LQKENI. The CDR3 sequence is CASSPRAGEEQYF. The CDR3 DNA reads as TGTGCCAGCTCACCTCGGGCAGGGGAAGAGCAGTACTTC. The variable domain in full, with the rest retrieved from reference TRBV18 and TRBJ2-7, is NAGVMQNPRHLVRRRGQEARLRCSPMKGHSHVYWYRQLPEEGLKFMVYLQKENIIDESGMPKERFSAEFPKEGPSILRIQQVVRGDSAAYFCASSPRAGEEQYFGPGTRLTVT.

V is TRBV6-1 and J is TRBJ1-2; 7 bases fit TRBD1. Germline lookup yields CDR1 MNHNS and CDR2 SASEGT. V dropped 6 bases and J dropped 4; count of bases not matched to a gene: 8. This CDR3 is built from 14 residues. The CDR3 nucleotides are TGTGCCAGCAGGCGGACAGGAGAAACCTATGGCTACACCTTC. It is translated as CASRRTGETYGYTF.

In the case of this clone: At the DNA level, this CDR3 is encoded by other sequences in the same sample as well. The CDR3 DNA is TGTGCCAGCTCACCCGCAGGGACCAGCAATCAGCCCCAGCATTTT. The encoded protein is CASSPAGTSNQPQHF. The V gene is TRBV18, the J gene TRBJ1-5; possible D gene TRBD1, 5 bases. The CDR3 contains 15 residues. CDR1 is KGHSH, CDR2 LQKENI, per germline. Trimming left V 3 bases short and J 1 base short, with 10 bases between.

Notes on this clone: Other DNA sequences in this specimen translate into the identical CDR3. This chain connects TRBV5-6 to TRBJ2-7; D remains unclear. CDR3 size: 13 residues. The germline V gene has CDR1 SGHDT and CDR2 YYEEEE. Trimming shortened V by 3 bases and J by 0 bases, and 7 bases separated the two germline ends. The CDR3 reads CASSSYSSYEQYF. CDR3 sequence (DNA): TGTGCCAGCAGCTCGTACAGCTCCTACGAGCAGTACTTC.

The chain recombines TRBV12-5 with TRBJ1-3; tentatively, D is TRBD1 (6 bases). Germline CDR1 reads LGHNT; CDR2 reads FRNRAP. The CDR3 is 14 amino acids. V was cut by 2 bases and J by 3 bases, with 8 bases left in between. The CDR3 DNA reads TGTGCTAGTGGTTTGTCAGGGGTTGGAAACACCATATATTTT. Amino acid sequence: CASGLSGVGNTIYF.

The chain recombines TRBV11-2 with TRBJ2-7; TRBD2 agrees at 9 bases. Germline V gives CDR1 SGHAT, CDR2 FQNNGV. The CDR3 is made up of 15 amino acids. The V gene end was trimmed by 5 bases and the J gene end by 5 bases; junction bases not matched to a gene: 10. CDR3 DNA: TGTGCCAGCAGCAAAGACAGCGGGAGGATCAACGAGCAGTACTTC. It codes for CASSKDSGRINEQYF.

The chain carries TRBV6-1 and TRBJ2-5, with D maybe TRBD2 (6 bases). Germline assignment: CDR1 MNHNS and CDR2 SASEGT. The V end was cut by 5 bases, the J end by 9 bases, with 19 bases between. The CDR3 spans 14 residues. The CDR3 bases are TGTGCCAGCAGTTCACTAGCTTCAATGATCGCCCAGTACTTC. Translated, it gives CASSSLASMIAQYF.

The rearrangement links TRBV7-8 to TRBJ1-1; weak D call: TRBD1 (5 bases). CDR3 length equals 14 residues. The V gene lost 4 bases and the J gene lost 1 base, with 10 bases spanning the gap. The germline gives CDR1 SGHVS, CDR2 FQNEAQ. CDR3 sequence (DNA): TGTGCCAGCAGCTCCAAGACAGCGAACACTGAAGCTTTCTTT. Translation: CASSSKTANTEAFF.

This chain joins TRBV5-4 and TRBJ2-1; TRBD2 agrees at 8 bases. Losses at the gene ends were 4 bases for V and 4 bases for J; bases not matched to a gene: 10. Germline assignment: CDR1 SGHNT and CDR2 YYREEE (reference sequence). The CDR3 contains 16 residues. CDR3 sequence: CASSDGTPSGYNEQFF. The CDR3 DNA sequence: TGTGCCAGCAGCGACGGGACTCCTAGCGGGTACAATGAGCAGTTCTTC.

This clone was found a few times. The J gene is TRBJ1-6, the V gene TRBV19; a weak D match, TRBD1 (6 bases). V lost 4 bases, J lost 11 bases, and 12 bases lay in between. The length of the CDR3 is 13 residues. CDR1 LNHDA and CDR2 SQIVND come from the germline V gene (reference sequence). The CDR3 loop reads CASSNQGTPPLHF. CDR3 bases: TGTGCCAGTAGTAATCAGGGGACTCCACCCCTCCACTTT.

In its sample, this clone was seen a few times. The rearrangement uses TRBV6-1 and TRBJ2-5; D might be TRBD1 (8 bases). CDR3 length: 15 residues. V shed 5 bases and J shed 7 bases, with 20 bases lying between them. CDR1 MNHNS and CDR2 SASEGT come from the germline V gene. CDR3 sequence reads: CASSPWKTGEGTQYF. CDR3 coding DNA: TGTGCCAGCAGTCCATGGAAGACAGGGGAGGGGACCCAGTACTTC.

The chain links TRBV21-1 to TRBJ2-1; the D call of TRBD1 is as the table states it, not checked on the DNA. TRBV21-1 is annotated as a pseudogene. CDR3 length equals 14 residues. The DNA of the CDR3 is TGTGCCAGCAAACAGGGACGGTGCTACAATGAGCAGTTCTTC. Its translation is CASKQGRCYNEQFF.

The gene calls are TRBV4-2 and TRBJ2-1; 10 positions agree with TRBD2. With 9 bases clipped from V and 7 bases from J, the junction kept 6 bases outside the gene matches. Germline V gene lookup returns CDR1 LGHNA and CDR2 YNFKEQ. The length of the CDR3 is 13 residues. CDR3 nucleotide sequence: TGTGCCAGTAGGGGGACTAGCGTGAATGAGCAGTTCTTC. Encoded protein: CASRGTSVNEQFF.

The table lists this clone with a count of one. V is TRBV5-8 and J is TRBJ2-3; 7 bases match TRBD1. The V segment lost 0 bases and the J segment 4 bases; nucleotides outside the gene matches: 11. The CDR3 loop spans 17 amino acids. In germline, CDR1 is SGHTS, CDR2 YDEGEE. CDR3 in amino acids: CASSLVLSATGPDTQYF. CDR3 coding DNA: TGTGCCAGCAGCTTGGTATTATCGGCGACAGGGCCAGATACGCAGTATTTT. Looking up the rest from reference TRBV5-8 and TRBJ2-3 gives the full variable domain: EAGVTQSPTHLIKTRGQQATLRCSPISGHTSVYWYQQALGLGLQFLLWYDEGEERNRGNFPPRFSGRQFPNYSSELNVNALELEDSALYLCASSLVLSATGPDTQYFGPGTRLTVL.

The J gene is TRBJ2-5, the V gene TRBV7-9, with TRBD2 matching 7 bases. Germline V gene lookup returns CDR1 SEHNR and CDR2 FQNEAQ (reference sequence). The CDR3 is made up of 16 amino acids. The trim removed 5 bases at V and 4 bases at J, leaving 13 bases unmatched. CDR3 region: CASSEVLAGVRETQYF. In nucleotides, the CDR3 is TGTGCCAGCAGCGAGGTCTTGGCGGGAGTCCGAGAGACCCAGTACTTC. The variable domain in full, with the rest retrieved from reference TRBV7-9 and TRBJ2-5, is DTGVSQNPRHKITKRGQNVTFRCDPISEHNRLYWYRQTLGQGPEFLTYFQNEAQLEKSRLLSDRFSAERPKGSFSTLEIQRTEQGDSAMYLCASSEVLAGVRETQYFGPGTRLLVL.

The chain uses TRBV6-1 and TRBJ2-7, with 7 positions matching TRBD1. CDR3 length: 15 residues. The V segment lost 2 bases and the J segment 2 bases; nucleotides outside the gene matches: 6. Per germline, CDR1 MNHNS and CDR2 SASEGT. CDR3 in amino acids: CASSEPHRGTYEQYF. CDR3 DNA sequence: TGTGCCAGCAGTGAACCCCACAGGGGTACCTACGAGCAGTACTTC.

Concerning this clone itself: The sample carries other DNA sequences with the same CDR3. The rearrangement links TRBV2 to TRBJ2-2; the D is unclear. The CDR3 contains 13 residues. The V gene's germline CDR1 is SNHLY and CDR2 FYNNEI. The V end lost 0 bases, the J end lost 6 bases, and 5 bases lay between the germline ends. CDR3 coding DNA: TGTGCCAGCAGTGAAGCGGGGTCCGGGGAGCTGTTTTTT. It is translated as CASSEAGSGELFF.

This chain links TRBV6-1 with TRBJ1-3, with D unclear. The germline V gene has CDR1 MNHNS and CDR2 SASEGT. Trimming cost V 4 bases and J 3 bases, with 13 bases left between them. This CDR3 region has 15 residues. This CDR3 reads CASSGEALVGNTIYF. CDR3 in DNA: TGTGCCAGCAGTGGTGAGGCGTTAGTTGGAAACACCATATATTTT.

The rearrangement uses TRBV11-2 and TRBJ2-7, with D possibly TRBD1 on 5 matching bases. The CDR3 has 14 residues. Germline V gives CDR1 SGHAT, CDR2 FQNNGV. Trimming cost V 5 bases and J 9 bases, with 20 bases left between them. CDR3 in DNA: TGTGCCAGCAGCCCTTTGGGGCTGACGGGCGCGCAGTACTTC. Translation gives CASSPLGLTGAQYF.

V is TRBV5-1 and J is TRBJ2-3, with D unresolved. Germline V gives CDR1 SGHRS, CDR2 YFSETQ. The length of the CDR3 is 11 residues. Trimming stripped 6 bases from V and 5 bases from J, with 7 bases between. In DNA form, the CDR3 reads TGCGCCAGCACGTCCGAAGATACGCAGTATTTT. This gives the protein CASTSEDTQYF.

This chain's CDR3 is CASSSPSGASTDTQYF. The CDR3 DNA follows: TGTGCCAGCAGTTCCCCGAGCGGGGCTAGCACAGATACGCAGTATTTT. The V and J genes are TRBV28 and TRBJ2-3; 7 bases fit TRBD2. V lost 4 bases, J lost 0 bases, and 7 bases stayed unmatched. Germline values: CDR1 MDHEN, CDR2 SYDVKM. CDR3 length: 16 residues.

The count of this clone is one. The chain recombines TRBV4-3 with TRBJ2-5; tentative D call: TRBD2 (6 bases). CDR1 is LGHNA, CDR2 YSLEER, per germline. Trimming stripped 0 bases from V and 5 bases from J, with 13 bases between. The CDR3 length is 15 residues. As DNA, the CDR3 is TGCGCCAGCAGCCAAGATTTGCGGGATCCGGAGACCCAGTACTTC. Its translation: CASSQDLRDPETQYF.

Turning to this clone: One end of the junction fails to match germline, which may point to a read error. The rearrangement links TRBV7-7 to TRBJ2-7, with 7 nucleotides matching TRBD1. Germline lookup yields CDR1 SSHAT and CDR2 FNYEAQ (reference sequence). The CDR3 has 14 amino acids. Here the CDR3 DNA reads TGTGCTAGCAGCCTCGACAGGGTATCCTACGAGCAGTACTTC. It specifies CASSLDRVSYEQYF.

J is TRBJ1-5 and V is TRBV13; 8 bases fit TRBD1. V lost 5 bases and J lost 3; bases outside the gene matches: 6. The length of the CDR3 is 15 residues. The germline gives CDR1 PRHDT, CDR2 FYEKMQ (reference sequence). Here the CDR3 DNA reads TGTGCCAGCAGCGGGCGGACAGGGTCCAATCAGCCCCAGCATTTT. Protein: CASSGRTGSNQPQHF. Full variable domain (rest looked up from reference TRBV13 and TRBJ1-5): AAGVIQSPRHLIKEKRETATLKCYPIPRHDTVYWYQQGPGQDPQFLISFYEKMQSDKGSIPDRFSAQQFSDYHSELNMSSLELGDSALYFCASSGRTGSNQPQHFGDGTRLSIL.

CDR3 DNA sequence: TGTGCCAGCAGTCCTACGGCGACTAGCGCAAAACAGAACACCGGGGAGCTGTTTTTT. As protein: CASSPTATSAKQNTGELFF. The gene calls are TRBV27 and TRBJ2-2, with 8 bases aligning to TRBD2. This CDR3 spans 19 amino acids. Germline-derived CDR1 and CDR2 are MNHEY and SMNVEV (reference sequence). V was pared by 5 bases and J by 1 base, with 15 bases of the junction left unmatched.